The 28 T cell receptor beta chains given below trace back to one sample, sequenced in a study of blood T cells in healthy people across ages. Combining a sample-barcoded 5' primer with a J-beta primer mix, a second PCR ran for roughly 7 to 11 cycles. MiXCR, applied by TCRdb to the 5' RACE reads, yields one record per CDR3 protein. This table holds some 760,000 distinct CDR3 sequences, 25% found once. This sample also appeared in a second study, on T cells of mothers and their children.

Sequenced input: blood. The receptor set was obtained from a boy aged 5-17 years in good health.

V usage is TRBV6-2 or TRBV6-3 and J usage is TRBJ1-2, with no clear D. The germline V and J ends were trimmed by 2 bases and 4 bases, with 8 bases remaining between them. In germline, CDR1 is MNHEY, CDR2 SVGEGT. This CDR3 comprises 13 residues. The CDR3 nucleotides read TGTGCCAGCAGTTACGGTTTGATCTATGGCTACACCTTC. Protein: CASSYGLIYGYTF.

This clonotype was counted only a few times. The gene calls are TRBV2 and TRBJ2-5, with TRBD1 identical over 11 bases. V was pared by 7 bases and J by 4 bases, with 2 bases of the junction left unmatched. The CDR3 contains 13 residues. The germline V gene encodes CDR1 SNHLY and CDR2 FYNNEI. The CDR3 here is CASTDRGRETQYF. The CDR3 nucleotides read TGTGCCAGCACGGACAGGGGGCGAGAGACCCAGTACTTC.

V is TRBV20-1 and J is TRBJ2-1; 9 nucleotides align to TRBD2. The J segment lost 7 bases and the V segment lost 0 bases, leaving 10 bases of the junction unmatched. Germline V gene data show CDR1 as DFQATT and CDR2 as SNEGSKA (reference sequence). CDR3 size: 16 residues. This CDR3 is CSARDPLAGRLNEQFF. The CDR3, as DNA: TGCAGTGCTAGAGATCCCCTAGCGGGAAGATTGAATGAGCAGTTCTTC.

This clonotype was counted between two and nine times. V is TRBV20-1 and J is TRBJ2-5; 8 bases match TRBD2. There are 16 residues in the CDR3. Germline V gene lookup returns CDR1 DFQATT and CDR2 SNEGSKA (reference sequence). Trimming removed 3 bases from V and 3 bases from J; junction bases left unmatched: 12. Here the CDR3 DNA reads TGCAGTGCTAGGCTTAGAGTAGCGGGAAGAAAAGAGACCCAGTACTTC. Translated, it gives CSARLRVAGRKETQYF.

In DNA form, the CDR3 reads TGTGCCAGCAGTGATTGGAACAGGGAAGGCAAAAACATTCAGTACTTC. Its translation is CASSDWNREGKNIQYF. The genes are TRBV2 and TRBJ2-4; TRBD1 might be the D (6 bases). This CDR3 contains 16 residues. The germline V gene has CDR1 SNHLY and CDR2 FYNNEI. V lost 3 bases and J lost 3, with 15 bases in between.

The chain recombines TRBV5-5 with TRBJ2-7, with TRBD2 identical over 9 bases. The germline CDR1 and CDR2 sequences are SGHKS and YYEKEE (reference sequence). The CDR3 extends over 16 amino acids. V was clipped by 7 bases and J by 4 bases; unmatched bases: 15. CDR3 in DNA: TGTGCCAGCTCCTGGCGTGGGAGGACTAGCGTTTACGAGCAGTACTTC. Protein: CASSWRGRTSVYEQYF.

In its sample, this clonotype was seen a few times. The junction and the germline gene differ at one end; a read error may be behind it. The CDR3 DNA reads as TGTGCCAGCAGCTTAGCGCCAGGACGTGGAGACACCATATATTTT. Its protein is CASSLAPGRGDTIYF. This rearrangement joins TRBV7-9 to TRBJ1-3; D is unresolved. CDR3 length: 15 amino acids. Germline-derived CDR1 and CDR2 are SEHNR and FQNEAQ (reference sequence).

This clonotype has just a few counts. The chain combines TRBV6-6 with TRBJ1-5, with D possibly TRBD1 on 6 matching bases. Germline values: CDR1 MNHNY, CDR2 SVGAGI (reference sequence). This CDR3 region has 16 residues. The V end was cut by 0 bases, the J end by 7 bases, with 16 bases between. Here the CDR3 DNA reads TGTGCCAGCAGTTACTCGACGGGGCCAGGGGAGCAGCCCCAGCATTTT. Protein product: CASSYSTGPGEQPQHF.

The CDR3 sequence: CANSGTSGGATDTQYF. CDR3 coding DNA: TGTGCCAATTCCGGGACTAGCGGGGGGGCCACAGATACGCAGTATTTT. The chain carries TRBV21-1 and TRBJ2-3; the table's D call TRBD2 went unverified against the DNA. TRBV21-1 has pseudogene status. The CDR3 is 16 residues long.

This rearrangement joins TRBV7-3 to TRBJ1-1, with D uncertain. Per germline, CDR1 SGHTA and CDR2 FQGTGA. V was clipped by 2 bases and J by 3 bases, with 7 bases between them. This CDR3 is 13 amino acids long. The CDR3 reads CASSLFQDTEAFF. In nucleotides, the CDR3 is TGTGCCAGCAGCTTATTTCAAGACACTGAAGCTTTCTTT.

The DNA of the CDR3 is TGTGCCAGCAGCTTAGCGCTCAGGGGTGAAGCTTTCTTT. As protein: CASSLALRGEAFF. The chain carries TRBV7-2 and TRBJ1-1, with TRBD1 as a possible D gene (6 bases). This CDR3 is built from 13 residues. Germline V gene lookup returns CDR1 SGHTA and CDR2 FQGNSA. Trimming cost V 0 bases and J 7 bases, with 9 bases left between them.

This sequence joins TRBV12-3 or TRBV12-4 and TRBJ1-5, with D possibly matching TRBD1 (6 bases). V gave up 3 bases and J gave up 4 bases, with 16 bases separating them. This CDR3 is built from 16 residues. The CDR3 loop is CASSFGRGRGNQPQHF. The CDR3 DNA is TGTGCCAGCAGTTTTGGCAGGGGAAGAGGTAATCAGCCCCAGCATTTT.

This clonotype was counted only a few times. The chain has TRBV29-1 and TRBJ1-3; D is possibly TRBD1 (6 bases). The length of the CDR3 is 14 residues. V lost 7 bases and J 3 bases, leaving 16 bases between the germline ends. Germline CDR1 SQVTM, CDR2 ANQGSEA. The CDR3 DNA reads TGCAGCGCCTTTACAGGGTCTAATGGAAACACCATATATTTT. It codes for CSAFTGSNGNTIYF.

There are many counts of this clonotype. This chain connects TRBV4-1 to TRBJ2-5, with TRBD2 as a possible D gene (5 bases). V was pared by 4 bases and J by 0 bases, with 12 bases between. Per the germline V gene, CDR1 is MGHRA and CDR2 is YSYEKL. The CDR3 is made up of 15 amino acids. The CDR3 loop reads CASSRYSGNQETQYF. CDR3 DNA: TGCGCCAGCAGCCGGTATTCGGGAAACCAAGAGACCCAGTACTTC.

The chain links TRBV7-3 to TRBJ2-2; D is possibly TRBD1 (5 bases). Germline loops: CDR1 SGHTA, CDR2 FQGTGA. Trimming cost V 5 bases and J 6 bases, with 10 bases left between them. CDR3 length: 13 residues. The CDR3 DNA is TGTGCCAGCAGCCCCGAGACAGCCGGGGAGCTGTTTTTT. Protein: CASSPETAGELFF.

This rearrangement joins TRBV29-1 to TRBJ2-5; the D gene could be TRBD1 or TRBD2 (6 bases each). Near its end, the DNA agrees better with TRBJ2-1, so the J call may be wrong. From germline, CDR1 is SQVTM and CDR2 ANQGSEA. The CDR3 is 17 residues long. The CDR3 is CSVDWQGRSPRGDEQFF. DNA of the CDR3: TGCAGCGTTGATTGGCAGGGCCGGTCACCGAGGGGGGATGAGCAGTTCTTC.

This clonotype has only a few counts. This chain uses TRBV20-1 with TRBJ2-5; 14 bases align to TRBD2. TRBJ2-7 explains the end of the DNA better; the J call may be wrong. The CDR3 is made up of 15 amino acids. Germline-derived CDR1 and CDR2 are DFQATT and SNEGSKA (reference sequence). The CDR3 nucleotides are TGCAGTGCTAGTAGACTAGCGGGAGGGCCCTACGAGCAGTACTTC. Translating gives CSASRLAGGPYEQYF.

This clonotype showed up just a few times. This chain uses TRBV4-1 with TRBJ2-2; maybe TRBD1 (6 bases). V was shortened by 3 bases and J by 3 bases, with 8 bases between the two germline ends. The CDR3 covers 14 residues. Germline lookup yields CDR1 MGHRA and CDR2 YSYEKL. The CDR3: CASSQGADTGELFF. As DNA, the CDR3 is TGCGCCAGCAGCCAGGGGGCCGACACCGGGGAGCTGTTTTTT.

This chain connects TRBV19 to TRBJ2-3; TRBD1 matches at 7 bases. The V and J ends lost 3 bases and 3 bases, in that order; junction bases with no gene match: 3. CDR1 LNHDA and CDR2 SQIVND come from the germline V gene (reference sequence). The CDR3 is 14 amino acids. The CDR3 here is CASSIQQGTDTQYF. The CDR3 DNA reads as TGTGCCAGTAGTATTCAACAGGGGACAGATACGCAGTATTTT.

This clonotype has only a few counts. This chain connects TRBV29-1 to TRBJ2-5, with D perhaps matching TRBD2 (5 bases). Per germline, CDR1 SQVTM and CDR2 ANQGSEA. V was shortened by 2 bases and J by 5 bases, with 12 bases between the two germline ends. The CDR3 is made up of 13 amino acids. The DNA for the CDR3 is TGCAGCGTTGAAAACCGGGGTGGGGAGACCCAGTACTTC. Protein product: CSVENRGGETQYF.

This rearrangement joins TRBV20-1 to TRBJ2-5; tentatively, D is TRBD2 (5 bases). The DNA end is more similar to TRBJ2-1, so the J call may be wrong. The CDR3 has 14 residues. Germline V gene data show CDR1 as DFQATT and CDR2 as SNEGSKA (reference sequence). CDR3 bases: TGCAGTGCACCCCTCGGAGGATCCTACAATGAGCAGTTCTTC. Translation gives CSAPLGGSYNEQFF.

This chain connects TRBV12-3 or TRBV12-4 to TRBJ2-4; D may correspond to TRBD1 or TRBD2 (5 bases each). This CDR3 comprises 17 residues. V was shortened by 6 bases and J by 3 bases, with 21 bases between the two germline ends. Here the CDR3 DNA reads TGTGCCAGCAGCCCCTCCGGGACCCTGGGGGTCAAAAACATTCAGTACTTC. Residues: CASSPSGTLGVKNIQYF.

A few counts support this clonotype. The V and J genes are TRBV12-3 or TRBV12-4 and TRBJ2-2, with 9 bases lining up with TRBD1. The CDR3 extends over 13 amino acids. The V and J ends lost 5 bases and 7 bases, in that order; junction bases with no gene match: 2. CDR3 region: CASSRQGVGELFF. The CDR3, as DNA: TGTGCCAGCAGTCGACAGGGGGTCGGGGAGCTGTTTTTT.

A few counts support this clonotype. The CDR3 loop reads CASVGGFTGELFF. Written as DNA, the CDR3 is TGTGCCAGCGTCGGGGGATTCACCGGGGAGCTGTTTTTT. The V gene is TRBV6-1, the J gene TRBJ2-2; possibly TRBD2 for D (6 bases). This CDR3 comprises 13 residues. Germline-derived CDR1 and CDR2 are MNHNS and SASEGT. V was pared by 8 bases and J by 4 bases, with 11 bases between.

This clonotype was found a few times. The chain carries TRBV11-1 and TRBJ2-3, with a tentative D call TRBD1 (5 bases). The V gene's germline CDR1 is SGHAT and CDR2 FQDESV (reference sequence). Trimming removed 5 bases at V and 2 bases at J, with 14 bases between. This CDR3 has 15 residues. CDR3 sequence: CASSPIDSYTDTQYF. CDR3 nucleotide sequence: TGTGCCAGCAGCCCAATCGACAGCTACACAGATACGCAGTATTTT.

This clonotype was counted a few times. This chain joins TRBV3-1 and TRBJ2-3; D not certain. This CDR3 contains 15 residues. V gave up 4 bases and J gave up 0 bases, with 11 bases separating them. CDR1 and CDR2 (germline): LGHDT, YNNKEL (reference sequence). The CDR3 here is CASSRTVYSTDTQYF. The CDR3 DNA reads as TGTGCCAGCAGCCGGACGGTATATAGCACAGATACGCAGTATTTT.

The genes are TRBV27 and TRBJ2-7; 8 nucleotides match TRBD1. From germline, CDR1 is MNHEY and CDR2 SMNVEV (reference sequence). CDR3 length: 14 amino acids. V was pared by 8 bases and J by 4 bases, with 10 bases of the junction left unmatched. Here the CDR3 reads CASVLLDREYEQYF. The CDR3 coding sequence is TGTGCCAGCGTCCTCCTGGACAGGGAATACGAGCAGTACTTC.

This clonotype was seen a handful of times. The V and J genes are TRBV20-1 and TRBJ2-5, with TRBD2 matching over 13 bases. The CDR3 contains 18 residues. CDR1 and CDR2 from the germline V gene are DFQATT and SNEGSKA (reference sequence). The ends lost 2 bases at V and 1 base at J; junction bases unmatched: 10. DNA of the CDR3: TGCAGTGCTAGAAGCAAAATCGGACTAGCGGGGGTCCAAGAGACCCAGTACTTC. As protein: CSARSKIGLAGVQETQYF.